The clone carrying this TCR beta chain has just a few counts. In the PCR, 60 Vbeta and 13 Jbeta primers were used. As originally analysed: Among the unique TCR beta chains that a later analysis counted, about 84 million in all, roughly 11 million were shared. Clones were sequenced by immunoSEQ multiplex PCR, and TCRdb holds only the in-frame ones, with some missing. The V and J calls and clone size were taken over from that table, and D and trimming were inferred from the DNA. The repertoire consists of over 200,000 clones, with 78% occurring once and the leading ten covering 3.8%. This entry belongs to a study of cytomegalovirus exposure and HLA in healthy donors. Across the study: Among several hundred genotyped donors, more than 65% fell in the Caucasian-associated ancestry cluster.

The CDR3 consists of 14 residues. V shed 1 base and J shed 3 bases, with 6 bases lying between them. CDR1 LNHDA and CDR2 SQIVND come from the germline V gene (reference sequence). The chain couples TRBV19 to TRBJ2-2, with unresolved D. This clonotype originated in a male donor in good health and CMV-seronegative. The sequencing sample was made of PBMCs. CDR3 in DNA: TGTGCCAGTAGTATAGGGAGAGACACCGGGGAGCTGTTTTTT. Its protein is CASSIGRDTGELFF.